This note documents a single T cell receptor (beta chain) sequence. The data derive from a study of blood T cell repertoires in COVID-19. As for the study in general: The analysed material was cDNA or gDNA that came from T cells, B-cell-depleted T cells, or PBMCs.

Sequencing was performed with immunoSEQ multiplex PCR; in TCRdb, only in-frame clones are kept and a portion is missing. The sample consists of 150,000 to 250,000 clones, roughly 77% of them appearing once. The V segment lost 3 bases and the J segment 0 bases; nucleotides outside the gene matches: 4. Germline lookup yields CDR1 SGHRS and CDR2 YFSETQ. The CDR3 contains 17 residues. The sequence was collected from a woman aged 40 to 50 with COVID-19, enrolled during active disease. The chain links TRBV5-1 to TRBJ2-4; 12 bases align to TRBD1. Sample: peripheral blood. CDR3 loop: CASSSGTGGKAKNIQYF. The CDR3 bases are TGCGCCAGCAGCTCCGGGACAGGGGGCAAAGCCAAAAACATTCAGTACTTC.